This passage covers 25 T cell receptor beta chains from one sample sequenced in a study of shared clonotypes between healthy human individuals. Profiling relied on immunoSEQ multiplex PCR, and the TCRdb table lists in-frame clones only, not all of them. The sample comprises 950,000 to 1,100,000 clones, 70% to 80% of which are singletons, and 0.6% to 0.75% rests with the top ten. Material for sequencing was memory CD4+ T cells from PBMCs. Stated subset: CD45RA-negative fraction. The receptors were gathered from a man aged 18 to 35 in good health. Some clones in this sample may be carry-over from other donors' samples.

In DNA, the CDR3 is TGTGCCAGCAGTTCCCCGCCGTTGAGGACCCAGCATTTT. Amino acids: CASSSPPLRTQHF. The chain employs TRBV6-6 and TRBJ1-5; D is uncertain. From germline, CDR1 is MNHNY and CDR2 SVGAGI (reference sequence). CDR3 length: 13 residues. Trimming shortened V by 4 bases and J by 11 bases, and 15 bases separated the two germline ends.

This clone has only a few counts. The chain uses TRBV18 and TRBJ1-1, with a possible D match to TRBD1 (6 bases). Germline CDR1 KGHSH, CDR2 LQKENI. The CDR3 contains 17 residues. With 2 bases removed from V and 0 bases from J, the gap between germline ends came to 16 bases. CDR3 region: CASSPITGLDMNTEAFF. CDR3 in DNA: TGTGCCAGCTCACCAATCACAGGGCTTGATATGAACACTGAAGCTTTCTTT.

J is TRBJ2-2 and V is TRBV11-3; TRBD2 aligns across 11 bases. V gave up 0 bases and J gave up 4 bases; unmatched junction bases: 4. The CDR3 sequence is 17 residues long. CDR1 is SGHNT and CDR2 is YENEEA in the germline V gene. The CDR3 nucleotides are TGTGCCAGCAGCTTAGATGGCCTAGCGGGAGGCACCGGGGAGCTGTTTTTT. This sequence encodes CASSLDGLAGGTGELFF.

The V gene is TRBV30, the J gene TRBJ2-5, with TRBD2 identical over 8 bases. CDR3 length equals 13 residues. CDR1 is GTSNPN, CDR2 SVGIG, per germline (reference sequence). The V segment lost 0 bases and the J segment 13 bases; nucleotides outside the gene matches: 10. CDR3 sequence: CAWSVGRGELRYF. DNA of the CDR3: TGTGCCTGGAGTGTAGGGCGGGGGGAGTTACGGTACTTC.

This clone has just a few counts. CDR3 coding DNA: TGCGCCAGCAGCTTGTCGGGACAACCCAATTTGGATACGCAGTATTTT. Translated, it gives CASSLSGQPNLDTQYF. V and J are TRBV5-1 and TRBJ2-3; TRBD1 is a possible D gene (6 bases). In germline, CDR1 is SGHRS, CDR2 YFSETQ. Deletions cut 1 base from V and 6 bases from J, with 18 bases between. CDR3 size: 16 residues.

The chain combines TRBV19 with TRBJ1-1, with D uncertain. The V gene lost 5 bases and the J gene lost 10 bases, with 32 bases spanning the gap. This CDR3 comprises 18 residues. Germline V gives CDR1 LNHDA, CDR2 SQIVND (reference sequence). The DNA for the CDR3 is TGTGCCAGTAGTCTCTCCAACCCCCGGGTCGCGCGGACCTGGGGAGCTTTCTTT. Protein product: CASSLSNPRVARTWGAFF. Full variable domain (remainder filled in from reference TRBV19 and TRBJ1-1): DGGITQSPKYLFRKEGQNVTLSCEQNLNHDAMYWYRQDPGQGLRLIYYSQIVNDFQKGDIAEGYSVSREKKESFPLTVTSAQKNPTAFYLCASSLSNPRVARTWGAFFGQGTRLTVV.

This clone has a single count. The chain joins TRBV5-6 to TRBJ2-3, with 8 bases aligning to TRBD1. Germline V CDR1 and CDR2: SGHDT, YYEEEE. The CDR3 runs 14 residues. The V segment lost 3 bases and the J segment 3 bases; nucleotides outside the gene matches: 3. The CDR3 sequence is CASSSGQGTDTQYF. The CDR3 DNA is TGTGCCAGCAGCTCTGGACAGGGTACAGATACGCAGTATTTT. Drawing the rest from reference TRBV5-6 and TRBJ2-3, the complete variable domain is DAGVTQSPTHLIKTRGQQVTLRCSPKSGHDTVSWYQQALGQGPQFIFQYYEEEERQRGNFPDRFSGHQFPNYSSELNVNALLLGDSALYLCASSSGQGTDTQYFGPGTRLTVL.

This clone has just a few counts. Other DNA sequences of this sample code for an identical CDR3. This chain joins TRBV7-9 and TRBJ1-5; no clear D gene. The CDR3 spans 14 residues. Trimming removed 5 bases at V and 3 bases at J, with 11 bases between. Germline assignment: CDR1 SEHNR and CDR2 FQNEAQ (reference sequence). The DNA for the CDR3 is TGTGCCAGCAGCCCGGGGTCTTCCAATCAGCCCCAGCATTTT. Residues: CASSPGSSNQPQHF.

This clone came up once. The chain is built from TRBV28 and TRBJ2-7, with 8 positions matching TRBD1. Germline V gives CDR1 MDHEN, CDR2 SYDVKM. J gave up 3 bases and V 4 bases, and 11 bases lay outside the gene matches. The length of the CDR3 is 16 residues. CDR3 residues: CASSSPLGDRNYEQYF. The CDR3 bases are TGTGCCAGCAGTTCCCCGCTTGGGGACAGGAACTACGAGCAGTACTTC.

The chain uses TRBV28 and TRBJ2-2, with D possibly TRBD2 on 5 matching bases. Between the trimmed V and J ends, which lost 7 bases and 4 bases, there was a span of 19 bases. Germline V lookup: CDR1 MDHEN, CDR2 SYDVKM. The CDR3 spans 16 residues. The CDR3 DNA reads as TGTGCCAGCACCAAACGGGGTGTTTATGGCACCGGGGAGCTGTTTTTT. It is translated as CASTKRGVYGTGELFF.

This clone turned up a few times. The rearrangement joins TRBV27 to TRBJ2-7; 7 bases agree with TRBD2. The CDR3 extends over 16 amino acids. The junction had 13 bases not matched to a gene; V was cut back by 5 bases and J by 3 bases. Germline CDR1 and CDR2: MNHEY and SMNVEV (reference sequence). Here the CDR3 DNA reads TGTGCCAGCAGTCCCTTCGTAGCGGGCGATAACTACGAGCAGTACTTC. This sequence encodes CASSPFVAGDNYEQYF.

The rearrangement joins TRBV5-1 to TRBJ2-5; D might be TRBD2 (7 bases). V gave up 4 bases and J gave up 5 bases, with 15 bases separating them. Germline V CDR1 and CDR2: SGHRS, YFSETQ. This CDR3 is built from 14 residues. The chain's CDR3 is CASSGGAAVETQYF. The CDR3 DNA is TGCGCCAGCAGCGGGGGGGCGGCCGTGGAGACCCAGTACTTC.

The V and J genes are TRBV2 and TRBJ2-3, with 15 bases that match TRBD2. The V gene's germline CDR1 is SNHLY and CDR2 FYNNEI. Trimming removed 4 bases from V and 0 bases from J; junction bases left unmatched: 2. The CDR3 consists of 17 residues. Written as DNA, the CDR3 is TGTGCCAGCAGTGGGACTAGCGGGAGGGCCAGCACAGATACGCAGTATTTT. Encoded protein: CASSGTSGRASTDTQYF.

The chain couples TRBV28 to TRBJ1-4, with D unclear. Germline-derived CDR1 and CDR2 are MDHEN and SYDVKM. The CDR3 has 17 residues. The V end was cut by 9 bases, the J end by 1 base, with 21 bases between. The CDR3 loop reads CASLPWNLDVTNEKLFF. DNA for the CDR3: TGTGCCAGTCTACCCTGGAATCTAGACGTAACTAATGAAAAACTGTTTTTT. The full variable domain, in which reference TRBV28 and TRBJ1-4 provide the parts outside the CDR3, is DVKVTQSSRYLVKRTGEKVFLECVQDMDHENMFWYRQDPGLGLRLIYFSYDVKMKEKGDIPEGYSVSREKKERFSLILESASTNQTSMYLCASLPWNLDVTNEKLFFGSGTQLSVL.

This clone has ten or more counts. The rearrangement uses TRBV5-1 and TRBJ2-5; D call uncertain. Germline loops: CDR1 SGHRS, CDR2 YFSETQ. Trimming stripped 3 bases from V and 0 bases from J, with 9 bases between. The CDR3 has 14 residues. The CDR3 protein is CASSWGFDQETQYF. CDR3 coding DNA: TGCGCCAGCAGCTGGGGTTTTGACCAAGAGACCCAGTACTTC.

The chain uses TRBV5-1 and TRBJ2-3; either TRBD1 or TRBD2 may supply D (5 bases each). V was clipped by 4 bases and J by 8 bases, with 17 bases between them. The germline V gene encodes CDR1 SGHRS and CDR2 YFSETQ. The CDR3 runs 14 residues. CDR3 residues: CASSSTGTPGTQYF. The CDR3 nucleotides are TGCGCCAGCAGCAGCACCGGGACCCCGGGTACGCAGTATTTT.

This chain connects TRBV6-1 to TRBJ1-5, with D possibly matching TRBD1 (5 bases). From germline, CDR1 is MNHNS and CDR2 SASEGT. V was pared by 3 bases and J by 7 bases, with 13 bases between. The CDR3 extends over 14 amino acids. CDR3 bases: TGTGCCAGCAGTGACCGCCAGGGAGGACAGCCCCAGCATTTT. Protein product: CASSDRQGGQPQHF.

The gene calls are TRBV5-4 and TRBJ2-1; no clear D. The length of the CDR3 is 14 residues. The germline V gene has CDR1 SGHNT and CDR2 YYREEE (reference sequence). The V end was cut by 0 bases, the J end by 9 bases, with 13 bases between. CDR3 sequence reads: CASSLEISAFEQFF. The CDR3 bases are TGTGCCAGCAGCTTGGAGATATCGGCATTTGAGCAGTTCTTC.

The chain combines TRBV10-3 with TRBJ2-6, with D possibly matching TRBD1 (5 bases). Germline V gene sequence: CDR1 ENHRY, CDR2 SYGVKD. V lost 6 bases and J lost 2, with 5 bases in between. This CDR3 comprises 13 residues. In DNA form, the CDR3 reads TGTGCCATCAGGGGGCCTGGGGCCAACGTCCTGACTTTC. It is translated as CAIRGPGANVLTF.

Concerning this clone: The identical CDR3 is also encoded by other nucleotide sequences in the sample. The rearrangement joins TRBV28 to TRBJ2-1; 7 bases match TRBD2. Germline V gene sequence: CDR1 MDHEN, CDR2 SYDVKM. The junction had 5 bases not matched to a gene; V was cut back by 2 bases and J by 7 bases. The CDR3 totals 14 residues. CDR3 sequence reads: CASSLAGVKNEQFF. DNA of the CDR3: TGTGCCAGCAGTTTAGCGGGAGTTAAGAATGAGCAGTTCTTC.

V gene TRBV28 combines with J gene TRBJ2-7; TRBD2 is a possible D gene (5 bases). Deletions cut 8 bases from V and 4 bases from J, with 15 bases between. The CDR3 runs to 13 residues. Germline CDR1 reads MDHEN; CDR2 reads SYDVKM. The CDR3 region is CASVDVGVYEQYF. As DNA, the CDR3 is TGTGCCAGCGTAGATGTGGGAGTTTACGAGCAGTACTTC.

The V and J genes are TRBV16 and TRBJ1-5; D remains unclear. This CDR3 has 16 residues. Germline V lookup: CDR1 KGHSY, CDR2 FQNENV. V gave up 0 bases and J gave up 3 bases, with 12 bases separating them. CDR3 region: CASSQSARSYNQPQHF. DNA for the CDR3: TGTGCCAGCAGCCAATCTGCCAGGAGTTACAATCAGCCCCAGCATTTT.

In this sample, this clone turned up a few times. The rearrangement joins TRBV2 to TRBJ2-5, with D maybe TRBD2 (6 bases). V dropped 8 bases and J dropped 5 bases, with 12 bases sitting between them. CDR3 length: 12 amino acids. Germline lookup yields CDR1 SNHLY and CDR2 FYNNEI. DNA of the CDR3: TGTGCCAGCCGATATGGAGGGGAGACCCAGTACTTC. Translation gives CASRYGGETQYF.

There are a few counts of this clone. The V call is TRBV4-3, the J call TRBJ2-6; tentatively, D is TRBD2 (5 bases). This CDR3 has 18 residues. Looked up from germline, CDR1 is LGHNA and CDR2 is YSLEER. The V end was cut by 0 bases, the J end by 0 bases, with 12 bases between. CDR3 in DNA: TGCGCCAGCAGCCAAGACATTAGACTACTCTCTGGGGCCAACGTCCTGACTTTC. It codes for CASSQDIRLLSGANVLTF.

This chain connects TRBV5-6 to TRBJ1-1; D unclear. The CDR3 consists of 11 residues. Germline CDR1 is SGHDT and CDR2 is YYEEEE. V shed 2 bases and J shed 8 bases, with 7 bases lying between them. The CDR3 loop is CASSLETEAFF. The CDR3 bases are TGTGCCAGCAGCTTAGAGACAGAAGCTTTCTTT.